The clone carrying this T cell receptor beta chain was detected only a few times. Its matching antigen is unknown. This sample was taken from a study of T cells after yellow fever vaccination. Study observations and caveats: Though weaker, the secondary response peaked faster, on day 5 versus 15. Post-booster repertoires again held most primary-vaccination clones (roughly 96% CD4, over 80% CD8).

UMIs and a universal primer site were added when TCR cDNA was made by 5'RACE template switching. TCRdb analysed the 5' RACE reads with MiXCR anew, one entry per CDR3 protein. Among approximately 330,000 distinct CDR3 sequences listed, 4.1% were seen once. CDR3 length: 18 amino acids. The V end lost 0 bases, the J end lost 3 bases, and 19 bases lay between the germline ends. Germline-derived CDR1 and CDR2 are LNHNV and YYDKDF (reference sequence). The clonotype originates from a man younger than 30 who received the YFV17D yellow fever vaccine. Source: PBMCs, taken 5 days after the yellow fever booster vaccination. This rearrangement joins TRBV15 to TRBJ2-3; tentatively, D is TRBD1 or TRBD2 (5 bases each). The CDR3 protein is CATSRDSRWAGSTDTQYF. DNA for the CDR3: TGTGCCACCAGCAGAGATTCCCGGTGGGCAGGGAGTACAGATACGCAGTATTTT.